This T cell receptor beta chain was found in a study of blood T cells in healthy people across ages. Through a sample-barcoded 5' primer and a J-beta primer mix, a second PCR was run for about 6 to 11 cycles. TCRdb independently ran MiXCR on the 5' RACE reads; one entry per CDR3 protein. The sample includes fewer than 2,000,000 distinct CDR3 sequences, roughly two fifths seen only once; the top ten take under 25%. The CDR3 totals 11 residues. The germline V and J ends were trimmed by 5 bases and 7 bases, with 11 bases remaining between them. Germline V gene data show CDR1 as SQVTM and CDR2 as ANQGSEA.

Material: blood. The chain combines TRBV29-1 with TRBJ1-1; TRBD1 might be the D (5 bases). The receptor was isolated from a human donor in good health. The DNA for the CDR3 is TGCAGCGTTTGGGGGGACTATGAAGCTTTCTTT. It translates to CSVWGDYEAFF.